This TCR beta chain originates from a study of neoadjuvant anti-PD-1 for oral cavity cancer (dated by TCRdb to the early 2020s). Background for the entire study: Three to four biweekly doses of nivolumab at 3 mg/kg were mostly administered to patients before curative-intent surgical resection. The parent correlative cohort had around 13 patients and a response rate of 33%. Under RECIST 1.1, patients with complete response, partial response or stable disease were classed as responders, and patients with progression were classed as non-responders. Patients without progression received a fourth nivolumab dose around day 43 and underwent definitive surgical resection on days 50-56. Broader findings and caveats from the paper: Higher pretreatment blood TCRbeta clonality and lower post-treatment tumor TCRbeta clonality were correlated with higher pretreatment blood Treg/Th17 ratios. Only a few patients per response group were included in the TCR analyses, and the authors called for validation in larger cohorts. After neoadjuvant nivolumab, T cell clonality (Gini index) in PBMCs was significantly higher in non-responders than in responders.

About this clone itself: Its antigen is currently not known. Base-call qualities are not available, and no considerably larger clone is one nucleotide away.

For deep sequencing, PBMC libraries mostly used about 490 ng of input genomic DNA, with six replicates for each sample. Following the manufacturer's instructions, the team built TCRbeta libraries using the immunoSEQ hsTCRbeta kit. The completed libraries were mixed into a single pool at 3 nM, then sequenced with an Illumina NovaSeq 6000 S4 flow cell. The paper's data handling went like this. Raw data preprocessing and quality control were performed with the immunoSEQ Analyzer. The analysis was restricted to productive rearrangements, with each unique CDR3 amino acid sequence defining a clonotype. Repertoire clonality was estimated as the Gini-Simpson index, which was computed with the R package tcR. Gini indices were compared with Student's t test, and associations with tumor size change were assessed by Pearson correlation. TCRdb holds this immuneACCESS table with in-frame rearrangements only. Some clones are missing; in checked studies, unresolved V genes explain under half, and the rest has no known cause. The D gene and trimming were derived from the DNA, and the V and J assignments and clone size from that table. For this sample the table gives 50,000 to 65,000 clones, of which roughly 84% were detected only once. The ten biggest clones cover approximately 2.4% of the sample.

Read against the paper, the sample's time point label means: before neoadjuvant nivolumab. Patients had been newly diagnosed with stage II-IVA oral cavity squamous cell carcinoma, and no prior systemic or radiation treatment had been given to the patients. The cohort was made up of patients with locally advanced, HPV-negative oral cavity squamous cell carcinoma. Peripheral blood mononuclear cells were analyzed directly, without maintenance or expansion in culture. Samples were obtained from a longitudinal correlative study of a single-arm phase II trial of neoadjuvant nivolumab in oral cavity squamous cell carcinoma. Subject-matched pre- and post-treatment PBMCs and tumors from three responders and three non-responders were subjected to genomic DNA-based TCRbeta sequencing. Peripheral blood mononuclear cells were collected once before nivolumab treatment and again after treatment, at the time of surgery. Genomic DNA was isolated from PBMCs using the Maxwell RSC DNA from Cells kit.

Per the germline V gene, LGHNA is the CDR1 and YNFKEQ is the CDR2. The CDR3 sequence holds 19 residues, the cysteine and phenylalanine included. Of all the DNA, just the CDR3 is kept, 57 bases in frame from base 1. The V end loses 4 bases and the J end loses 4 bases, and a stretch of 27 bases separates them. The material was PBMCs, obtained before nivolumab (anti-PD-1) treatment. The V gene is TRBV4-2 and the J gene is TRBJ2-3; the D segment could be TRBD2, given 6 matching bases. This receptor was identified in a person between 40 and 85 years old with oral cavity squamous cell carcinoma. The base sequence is TGTGCCAGCAGCCGTACATCGGTTGGGGGGACTCGAGGGGCAGATACGCAGTATTTT. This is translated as CASSRTSVGGTRGADTQYF.